Listed here are 5 T cell receptor beta chains from one sample, sequenced in a study of blood T cell repertoires in COVID-19. Profiled with immunoSEQ multiplex PCR; TCRdb holds only in-frame clones, not every one. This table has some 200,000 clones, around 81% appearing once. The sample taken for sequencing was peripheral blood. These receptors were taken from a woman between 55 and 75 years old with acute or convalescent COVID-19.

The chain joins TRBV6-5 to TRBJ1-1; 9 positions agree with TRBD1. This CDR3 has 15 residues. The trim removed 5 bases at V and 10 bases at J, leaving 14 bases unmatched. The germline gives CDR1 MNHEY, CDR2 SVGAGI. CDR3 sequence: CASSTGGAGLAGAFF. The CDR3 nucleotides read TGTGCCAGCAGTACAGGGGGCGCAGGGCTAGCGGGAGCTTTCTTT.

This chain connects TRBV7-3 to TRBJ2-3; possibly TRBD1 for D (6 bases). This CDR3 has 15 amino acids. The ends were cut back, 4 bases at V and 2 bases at J, with 13 bases in the middle. CDR1 SGHTA and CDR2 FQGTGA come from the germline V gene. The CDR3 here is CASSSTGQNTDTQYF. CDR3 sequence (DNA): TGTGCCAGCAGCTCCACAGGGCAGAACACAGATACGCAGTATTTT.

The genes are TRBV2 and TRBJ1-2; D possibly corresponds to TRBD1 (6 bases). Trimming cost V 6 bases and J 4 bases, with 18 bases left between them. The CDR3 runs to 15 residues. CDR1 and CDR2 (germline): SNHLY, FYNNEI. CDR3 sequence: CASRGDGRGSYGYTF. CDR3 sequence (DNA): TGTGCCAGCAGAGGCGATGGGAGGGGGAGCTATGGCTACACCTTC. Based on the CDR3 plus reference TRBV2 and TRBJ1-2, the full variable domain is EPEVTQTPSHQVTQMGQEVILRCVPISNHLYFYWYRQILGQKVEFLVSFYNNEISEKSEIFDDQFSVERPDGSNFTLKIRSTKLEDSAMYFCASRGDGRGSYGYTFGSGTRLTVV.

V usage is TRBV6-5 and J usage is TRBJ1-1; 7 bases fit TRBD1. The CDR3 spans 15 residues. CDR1 and CDR2 from the germline V gene are MNHEY and SVGAGI. V lost 2 bases, J lost 4 bases, and 7 bases stayed unmatched. The chain's CDR3 is CASSYPRQGATEAFF. DNA of the CDR3: TGTGCCAGCAGTTACCCGAGACAGGGAGCCACTGAAGCTTTCTTT.

The chain has TRBV7-2 and TRBJ1-3; D perhaps matches TRBD1 (6 bases). V lost 3 bases and J 0 bases, leaving 12 bases between the germline ends. The length of the CDR3 is 16 residues. Germline V gene data show CDR1 as SGHTA and CDR2 as FQGNSA. The CDR3 here is CASSLTGAGSGNTIYF. For the CDR3, the DNA is TGTGCCAGCAGCTTGACAGGCGCCGGCTCTGGAAACACCATATATTTT.